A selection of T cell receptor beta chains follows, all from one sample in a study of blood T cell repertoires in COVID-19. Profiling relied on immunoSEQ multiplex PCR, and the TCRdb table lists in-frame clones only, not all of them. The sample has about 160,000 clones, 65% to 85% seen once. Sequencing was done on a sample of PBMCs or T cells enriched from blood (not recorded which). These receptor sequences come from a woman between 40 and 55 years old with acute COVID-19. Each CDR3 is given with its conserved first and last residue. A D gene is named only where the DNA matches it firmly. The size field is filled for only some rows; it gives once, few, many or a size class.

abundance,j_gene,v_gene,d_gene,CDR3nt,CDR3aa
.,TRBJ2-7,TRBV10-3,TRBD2,TGTGCCTCCACCCGTGCGGGAGGGCCCTCAGACGAGCAGTACTTC,CASTRAGGPSDEQYF
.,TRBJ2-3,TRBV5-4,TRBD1,TGTGCCAGCAGTTCGACAGGGGTCTCCACAGATACGCAGTATTTT,CASSSTGVSTDTQYF
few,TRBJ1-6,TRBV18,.,TGTGCCAGCTCCCCTTCGACTCCTTCCCGAGATAATTCACCCCTCCACTTT,CASSPSTPSRDNSPLHF
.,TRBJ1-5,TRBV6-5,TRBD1,TGTGCCAGCAGTCCCTACGGGACAGGGTCCCAGCCCCAGCATTTT,CASSPYGTGSQPQHF
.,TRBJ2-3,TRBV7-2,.,TGTGCCAGCAGCGAGCACACAGATACGCAGTATTTT,CASSEHTDTQYF
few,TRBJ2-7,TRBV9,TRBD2,TGTGCCAGCAGCGCCAGCGGGAGCGGCGAGCAGTACTTC,CASSASGSGEQYF
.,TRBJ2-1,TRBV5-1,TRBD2,TGCGCCAGCAGCCTGTCCAATAGCGGGAGGGGGTACAATGAGCAGTTCTTC,CASSLSNSGRGYNEQFF
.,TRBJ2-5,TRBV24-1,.,TGTGCCACCAGTGGGGCAGGGAAGGGAGAGACCCAGTACTTC,CATSGAGKGETQYF
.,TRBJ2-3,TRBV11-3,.,TGTGCCAGCAGCTTAGGTGGCTACCTCTCAGCGGATACGCAGTATTTT,CASSLGGYLSADTQYF
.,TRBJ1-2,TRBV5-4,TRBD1,TGTGCCAGCAGCCCTCTTCAGACAGGGGGCGTATATGGCTACACCTTC,CASSPLQTGGVYGYTF
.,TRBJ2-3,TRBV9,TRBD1,TGTGCCAGCAGCGTAGGATCAGACAGGGGGGCAGATACGCAGTATTTT,CASSVGSDRGADTQYF
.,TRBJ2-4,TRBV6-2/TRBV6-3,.,TGTGCCAGCAGTTCTCCCCCGTACCGACAGTTGGGTGGGGGGGCAAACATTCAGTACTTC,CASSSPPYRQLGGGANIQYF
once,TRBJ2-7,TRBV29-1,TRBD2,TGCAGCGTTGAACTAGCGGGAGGTGTCTACGAGCAGTACTTC,CSVELAGGVYEQYF
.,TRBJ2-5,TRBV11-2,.,TGTGCCAGCAGCCTCACCCAGTTGGAGAGTGAGACCCAGTACTTC,CASSLTQLESETQYF
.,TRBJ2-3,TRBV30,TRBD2,TGTGCCTGGAAGACTAGCGGTCCTCAGTTGGATACGCAGTATTTT,CAWKTSGPQLDTQYF
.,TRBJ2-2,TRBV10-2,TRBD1,TGCGCCTACTCGACAGGGGCGAACACCGGGGAGCTGTTTTTT,CAYSTGANTGELFF
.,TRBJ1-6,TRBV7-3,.,TGTGCCAGCAGCTTATCAGGAAATTCACCCCTCCACTTT,CASSLSGNSPLHF
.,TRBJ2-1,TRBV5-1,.,TGCGCCAGCAGCTTGAGCCAGGGGGACTTACTCAGCTCCTACAATGAGCAGTTCTTC,CASSLSQGDLLSSYNEQFF
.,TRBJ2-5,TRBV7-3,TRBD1,TGTGCCAGCAGCTTGACAGGGGGACAAGAGACCCAGTACTTC,CASSLTGGQETQYF
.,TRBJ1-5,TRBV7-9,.,TGTGCCAGCAGCTTAACGGGAGGGAGCAATCAGCCCCAGCATTTT,CASSLTGGSNQPQHF
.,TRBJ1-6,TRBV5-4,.,TGTGCCAGCAGCCGTCAAGGCTGGACTGGAGACTCACCCCTCCACTTT,CASSRQGWTGDSPLHF
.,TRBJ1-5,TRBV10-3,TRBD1,TGTGCCATCACGGACAGGGGTGATCAGCCCCAGCATTTT,CAITDRGDQPQHF
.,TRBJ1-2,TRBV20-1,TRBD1,TGCAGTGCTAGTAACAGCCAGGGGGTAGTGAGTGGCTACACCTTC,CSASNSQGVVSGYTF
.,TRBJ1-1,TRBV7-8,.,TGTGCCAGCAGCTTAGAGGGGTTCGACACTGAAGCTTTCTTT,CASSLEGFDTEAFF
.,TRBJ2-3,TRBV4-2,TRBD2,TGTGCCAGCAGCCAAGACAGGACTAGCGGGCCGCTTTCTTCTAGCACAGATACGCAGTATTTT,CASSQDRTSGPLSSSTDTQYF
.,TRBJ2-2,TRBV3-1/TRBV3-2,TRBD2,TGTGCCAGCAGCCAAGCGGTTGGAGCGGGAGGGTTATCCGGGGAGCTGTTTTTT,CASSQAVGAGGLSGELFF
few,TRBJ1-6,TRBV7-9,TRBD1,TGTGCCAGCAGCGTTACAGGGGGCGCGAGGTCACCCCTCCACTTT,CASSVTGGARSPLHF
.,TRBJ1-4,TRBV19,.,TGTGCCAGTAGTCCGGGACAACCCGCAACTAATGAAAAACTGTTTTTT,CASSPGQPATNEKLFF
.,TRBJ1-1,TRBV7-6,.,TGTGCCAGCAGCTACGACAGCCTGAACACTGAAGCTTTCTTT,CASSYDSLNTEAFF
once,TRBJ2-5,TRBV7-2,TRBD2,TGTGCCAGCAGCTTAGGCCCCAGGTCGGGGGGCCAAGAGACCCAGTACTTC,CASSLGPRSGGQETQYF
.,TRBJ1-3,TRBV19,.,TGTGCCAGTAGTATCGGTATCTCTGGAAACACCATATATTTT,CASSIGISGNTIYF
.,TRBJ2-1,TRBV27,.,TGTGCCAGCAGTTTTTTCGCCTACAATGAGCAGTTCTTC,CASSFFAYNEQFF
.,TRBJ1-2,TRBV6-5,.,TGTGCCAGCTCACGGACCAGAGCGGCATATGGCTACACCTTC,CASSRTRAAYGYTF
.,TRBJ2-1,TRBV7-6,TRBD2,TGTGCCAGCAGCTTTCGGGGACTAGCGGGAGATCTATATGAGCAGTTCTTC,CASSFRGLAGDLYEQFF
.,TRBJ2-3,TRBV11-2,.,TGTGCCAGCAGCTCGAGGGCCGAGGGAGATACGCAGTATTTT,CASSSRAEGDTQYF
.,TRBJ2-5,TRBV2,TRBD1,TGTGCCAGCAACAAGGGACAGCTCAGGGAGACCCAGTACTTC,CASNKGQLRETQYF